A selection of T cell receptor beta chains follows, all from one sample in a study of cytomegalovirus exposure and HLA in healthy donors. The method was immunoSEQ multiplex PCR; TCRdb's version includes in-frame clones alone and lacks a portion of them. This sample has approximately 100,000 clones, with 70% found just once. Sample: PBMCs. The origin of the receptors is a man aged 35 to 55 in good health and CMV-seropositive. Each CDR3 is given with its conserved first and last residue. Each record gives: V gene, J gene, D gene, clone size, CDR3 DNA, CDR3 protein. D genes are given only for firm matches. Expanded clones get a size class; other rows say once, few or many, or leave the size out.

>TRBV7-9|TRBJ2-1|TRBD2|-
TGTGCCAGCAGCCCGGGGGGCAATGAGCAGTTCTTC
CASSPGGNEQFF
>TRBV30|TRBJ2-2|TRBD1|-
TGTGCCTGGAGTGGGACAGGGCTGAGGGAGCTGTTTTTT
CAWSGTGLRELFF
>TRBV19|TRBJ1-5|-|few
TGTGCCAGTAGCAAGGACAGTAATCAGCCCCAGCATTTT
CASSKDSNQPQHF
>TRBV27|TRBJ2-5|TRBD1|-
TGTGCCAGCAGTTCACAGGGGGCCGAAGAGACCCAGTACTTC
CASSSQGAEETQYF
>TRBV11-2|TRBJ2-7|-|-
TGTGCCAGCAGCTTTTCCTCTAGCTACGAGCAGTACTTC
CASSFSSSYEQYF
>TRBV5-6|TRBJ1-5|-|-
TGTGCCAGCAGCTTAGTGGGACTCAATCAGCCCCAGCATTTT
CASSLVGLNQPQHF
>TRBV4-3|TRBJ2-5|-|-
TGCGCCAGCAGCCAAGGGGAGGTAGAGACCCAGTACTTC
CASSQGEVETQYF
>TRBV6-1|TRBJ2-3|-|once
TGTGCCAGCAGTGAAGCCCTATGGGAGGATACGCAGTATTTT
CASSEALWEDTQYF
>TRBV4-2|TRBJ1-2|TRBD1|-
TGTGCCAGCAGCCACCCTTCGGACAGGTCGGATGGCTACACCTTC
CASSHPSDRSDGYTF
>TRBV30|TRBJ1-1|-|-
TGTGCCTGGAGTACCGACAGGAACACTGAAGCTTTCTTT
CAWSTDRNTEAFF
>TRBV20-1|TRBJ1-1|-|few
TGCAGTGCTATCCGCGAGCCGGAAGCTTTCTTT
CSAIREPEAFF
>TRBV27|TRBJ1-1|TRBD1|-
TGTGCCAGCACCGAAAGGACAGGAGAAACTTTCTTT
CASTERTGETFF
>TRBV5-1|TRBJ1-1|TRBD1|-
TGCGCCAGCAGCGGACAGGGGGCGGATGCTTTCTTT
CASSGQGADAFF
>TRBV5-1|TRBJ2-1|TRBD1|few
TGCGCCAGCAGCTTGGGGGACAGTCCCTACAATGAGCAGTTCTTC
CASSLGDSPYNEQFF
>TRBV14|TRBJ2-7|-|few
TGTGCCAGCAGCCAAGTCAGGCCCTACGAGCAGTACTTC
CASSQVRPYEQYF
>TRBV18|TRBJ2-5|TRBD1|-
TGTGCCAGCTCACCACCGGACAGGGGAATGGAGACCCAGTACTTC
CASSPPDRGMETQYF
>TRBV5-6|TRBJ2-3|-|-
TGTGCCACCGATTCGTTCCTAAAGTCCACAGATACGCAGTATTTT
CATDSFLKSTDTQYF
>TRBV5-1|TRBJ2-6|-|-
TGCGCCAGCAGCTTACAGGGTACTGGGGCCAACGTCCTGACTTTC
CASSLQGTGANVLTF
>TRBV28|TRBJ1-2|-|-
TGTGCCAGCAGTTTAGGCAGGGCTAACTATGGCTACACCTTC
CASSLGRANYGYTF
>TRBV19|TRBJ2-2|-|-
TGTGCCAGTAGTAGGACGACAGGGAACACCGGGGAGCTGTTTTTT
CASSRTTGNTGELFF
>TRBV5-1|TRBJ1-1|-|few
TGCGCCAGCGAGGATGACAACACTGAAGCTTTCTTT
CASEDDNTEAFF
>TRBV11-2|TRBJ2-1|-|-
TGTGCCAGCAGCTGGAGAGACGGGGCCTACAATGAGCAGTTCTTC
CASSWRDGAYNEQFF
>TRBV30|TRBJ1-5|-|few
TGTGCCTGGAGCTGGCAGGGCAATCAGCCCCAGCATTTT
CAWSWQGNQPQHF
>TRBV10-3|TRBJ2-2|-|few
TGTGCCATCAGTGGGGGTCGGGGCACCGGGGAGCTGTTTTTT
CAISGGRGTGELFF
>TRBV5-6|TRBJ2-3|-|few
TGTGCCAGCAGCGAGGAACCGGACACAGATACGCAGTATTTT
CASSEEPDTDTQYF
>TRBV30|TRBJ1-4|-|few
TGTGCCTGGAGTGTCGGGGAGGGAAAACTGTTTTTT
CAWSVGEGKLFF
>TRBV27|TRBJ2-1|TRBD2|-
TGTGCCAGCAGTTTCCTTAATCTAGCGGGAGTCTACAATGAGCAGTTCTTC
CASSFLNLAGVYNEQFF
>TRBV9|TRBJ2-7|-|-
TGTGCCAGCAGCGTAAGTAATAGGGGGCGGGACACCTACGAGCAGTACTTC
CASSVSNRGRDTYEQYF
>TRBV7-2|TRBJ2-2|-|-
TGTGCCAGCAGCCCCGAAGGCGGCTCGGGTAGCACCGGGGAGCTGTTTTTT
CASSPEGGSGSTGELFF
>TRBV9|TRBJ1-4|-|-
TGTGCCAGCAGCGTATCAGACGGGGTGGATGAAAAACTGTTTTTT
CASSVSDGVDEKLFF
>TRBV29-1|TRBJ1-2|TRBD1|few
TGCAGCGTTGTAGAGACAGGGCAGCTTGGCTACACCTTC
CSVVETGQLGYTF
>TRBV7-9|TRBJ2-1|-|-
TGTGCCAGCAGCTCATCTGGGAGGGGGAATGAGCAGTTCTTC
CASSSSGRGNEQFF
>TRBV2|TRBJ1-1|TRBD1|once
TGTGCCAGCAGTTACCCGACGGACAGGGGGAACACTGAAGCTTTCTTT
CASSYPTDRGNTEAFF
>TRBV27|TRBJ1-1|-|-
TGTGCCAGCAGTTTACTGGGTGAGGGCACTGAAGCTTTCTTT
CASSLLGEGTEAFF
>TRBV4-3|TRBJ2-1|-|once
TGCGCCAGCAGCCAAGACCAGGGGCGGAACAATGAGCAGTTCTTC
CASSQDQGRNNEQFF
>TRBV6-1|TRBJ1-2|TRBD1|-
TGTGCCAGCAGTGAAGCAGGGACAGGGGGATCCATTTCCCGCTATGGCTACACCTTC
CASSEAGTGGSISRYGYTF
>TRBV5-8|TRBJ1-4|TRBD1|-
TGTGCCAGCAGCAAGGGGGATGGGACAGAGAATGAAAAACTGTTTTTT
CASSKGDGTENEKLFF
>TRBV11-3|TRBJ2-2|-|few
TGTGCCAGCAGCTTAGCCGGAGAGACCGGGGAGCTGTTTTTT
CASSLAGETGELFF
>TRBV5-4|TRBJ2-3|TRBD2|few
TGTGCCAGCGTTGGACTAGCGTCTAGCACAGATACGCAGTATTTT
CASVGLASSTDTQYF
>TRBV27|TRBJ1-1|-|few
TGTGCCAGCAGTTTTGGGGCGAACACTGAAGCTTTCTTT
CASSFGANTEAFF
>TRBV14|TRBJ2-5|TRBD2|few
TGTGCCAGCAGCCAAGATCAATGGTTAGCGGGAGAGAAGGAGACCCAGTACTTC
CASSQDQWLAGEKETQYF
>TRBV28|TRBJ2-5|TRBD2|-
TGTGCCAGCGGGGGGACTAGCGGGAGTGCGGAGACCCAGTACTTC
CASGGTSGSAETQYF
>TRBV5-6|TRBJ1-1|-|few
TGTGCCAGCAGCTTGGGGGTAGCTCCTTATAAAGCTTTCTTT
CASSLGVAPYKAFF
>TRBV11-2|TRBJ2-3|-|few
TGTGCCAGCACCCGGAGCACAGATACGCAGTATTTT
CASTRSTDTQYF
>TRBV5-5|TRBJ1-1|TRBD1|-
TGTGCCAGCAGCCCCGGACAGGGAATGAACACTGAAGCTTTCTTT
CASSPGQGMNTEAFF
>TRBV11-2|TRBJ1-1|-|-
TGTGCCAGCACGTCAGGGCACACTGAAGCTTTCTTT
CASTSGHTEAFF
>TRBV7-6|TRBJ2-7|TRBD1|-
TGTGCCAGCAGCGTAGCAGGGGGTTACGAGCAGTACTTC
CASSVAGGYEQYF
>TRBV10-2|TRBJ2-1|TRBD1|-
TGCGCCAGCAGTGATTTGGGACAGGGTTACAATGAGCAGTTCTTC
CASSDLGQGYNEQFF
>TRBV29-1|TRBJ2-2|-|-
TGCAGCGTTGAAGATCCTACGGACTCGAACACCGGGGAGCTGTTTTTT
CSVEDPTDSNTGELFF
>TRBV11-1|TRBJ2-1|-|-
TGTGCCAGCAGCCCGTGGGAGGGGGGGGAGCGGAATGAGCAGTTCTTC
CASSPWEGGERNEQFF
>TRBV7-6|TRBJ2-1|TRBD2|few
TGTGCCAGCAGCTTAATGGGGACTAGCGTCTACAATGAGCAGTTCTTC
CASSLMGTSVYNEQFF
>TRBV7-3|TRBJ2-7|-|-
TGTGCCAGCAGCTTAGCGGGCTCCTACGAGCAGTACTTC
CASSLAGSYEQYF
>TRBV6-5|TRBJ1-5|-|-
TGTGCCAGCAGCCCAGGGAAGGGCAATCAGCCCCAGCATTTT
CASSPGKGNQPQHF
>TRBV18|TRBJ1-3|-|-
TGTGCCAGCTCACCCCTCGACCTTGCGGGTCGAGCAGGAAACACCATATATTTT
CASSPLDLAGRAGNTIYF
>TRBV2|TRBJ2-2|-|-
TGTGCCAGCAGTGATGAGCGGCACGGGGAGCTGTTTTTT
CASSDERHGELFF
>TRBV13|TRBJ2-3|TRBD2|-
TGTGCCAGCAGCTTAGTTGCTAGCGGGTTAACAGATACGCAGTATTTT
CASSLVASGLTDTQYF
>TRBV30|TRBJ1-4|TRBD1|-
TGTGCCTGGAGAGAACAGGGGGCGTCAGGTGAAAAACTGTTTTTT
CAWREQGASGEKLFF